This T cell receptor beta chain was found in a study of T cell clonality in common variable immunodeficiency. Libraries were prepared by immunoSEQ multiplex PCR; TCRdb keeps only in-frame clonotypes and omits some of them. The table lists about 35,000 clones, with no singletons. Study findings and constraints: Patient heterogeneity in the CVID cohort limited correlations between repertoire features and clinical complications. TCRbeta clonality was increased in CVID versus healthy controls.

CDR1 and CDR2 (germline): SGHRS, YFSETQ. V lost 1 base, J lost 5 bases, and 12 bases lay in between. The CDR3 is 14 residues long. This clone was recorded a few times. Its antigen is not known. The read is 3 residues too short to cover the CDR3 end, so that end is filled in from the germline J gene. The chain is built from TRBV5-1 and TRBJ2-5; possible D gene TRBD2, 6 bases. The sample taken for sequencing was peripheral blood mononuclear cells. The TCR was taken from a person aged 18 to 75 in good health. CDR3: CASSLLGGGETQYF. The sequenced CDR3 bases are TGCGCCAGCAGCTTGTTGGGGGGTGGGGAGACC.